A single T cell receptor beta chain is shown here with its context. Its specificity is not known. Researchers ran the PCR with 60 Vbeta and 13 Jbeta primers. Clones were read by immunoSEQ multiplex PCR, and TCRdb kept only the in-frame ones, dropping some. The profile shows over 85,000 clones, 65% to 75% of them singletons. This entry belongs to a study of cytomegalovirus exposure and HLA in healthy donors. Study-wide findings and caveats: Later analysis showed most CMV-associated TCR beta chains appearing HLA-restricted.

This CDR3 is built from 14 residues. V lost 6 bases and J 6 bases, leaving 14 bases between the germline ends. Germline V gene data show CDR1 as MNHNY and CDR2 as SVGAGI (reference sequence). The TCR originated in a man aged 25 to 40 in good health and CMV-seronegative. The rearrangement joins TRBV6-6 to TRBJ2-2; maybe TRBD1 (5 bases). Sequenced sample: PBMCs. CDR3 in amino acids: CASSVQGIAGELFF. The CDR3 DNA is TGTGCCAGCAGCGTCCAGGGTATAGCCGGGGAGCTGTTTTTT.